The next 30 T cell receptor beta chains were all read from a single sample in a study of T cells in Graves' hyperthyroidism and ophthalmopathy. TCR beta CDR3 sequences were amplified from RNA transcripts. The TCR CDR3 first-round RT-PCR relied on the HTBI primer set. MiXCR was run by TCRdb on the multiplex PCR reads, yielding one entry per CDR3 protein. The sample includes roughly 420,000 distinct CDR3 sequences, more than 15% of them seen just once. Input material: blood. The receptors were gathered from a woman aged 18-29 years with Graves' hyperthyroidism.

This clonotype was detected a few times. V is TRBV19 and J is TRBJ1-2; the D gene is possibly TRBD1 (5 bases). The CDR3 has 14 residues. Trimming removed 5 bases at V and 7 bases at J, with 17 bases between. The germline gives CDR1 LNHDA, CDR2 SQIVND (reference sequence). The CDR3 sequence is CASSSGTGAGGYTF. CDR3 nucleotide sequence: TGTGCCAGTAGTTCCGGGACGGGAGCCGGTGGCTACACCTTC.

This clonotype was recorded a few times. The V gene is TRBV9, the J gene TRBJ2-1; 9 bases fit TRBD2. With V trimmed by 0 bases and J by 8 bases, 9 bases remained unmatched. This CDR3 region has 16 residues. CDR1 and CDR2 (germline): SGDLS, YYNGEE. CDR3 nucleotide sequence: TGTGCCAGCAGCGTAGCTAGGGTAGCGGGAGTCGATGAGCAGTTCTTC. Protein product: CASSVARVAGVDEQFF.

This clonotype was observed many times. The chain couples TRBV11-1 to TRBJ2-7, with 8 positions matching TRBD1. This CDR3 has 14 amino acids. Trimming cost V 4 bases and J 5 bases; bases outside gene matches: 7. Germline V gene data show CDR1 as SGHAT and CDR2 as FQDESV (reference sequence). Here the CDR3 reads CASSSGQGPNEQYF. Written as DNA, the CDR3 is TGTGCCAGCAGCTCCGGACAGGGTCCCAACGAGCAGTACTTC. Based on the CDR3 plus reference TRBV11-1 and TRBJ2-7, the full variable domain is EAEVAQSPRYKITEKSQAVAFWCDPISGHATLYWYRQILGQGPELLVQFQDESVVDDSQLPKDRFSAERLKGVDSTLKIQPAELGDSAMYLCASSSGQGPNEQYFGPGTRLTVT.

The sample holds many counts of this clonotype. The chain uses TRBV11-1 and TRBJ1-1; possibly TRBD1 for D (6 bases). The CDR3 extends over 15 amino acids. Germline CDR1 SGHAT, CDR2 FQDESV (reference sequence). The V gene lost 5 bases and the J gene lost 0 bases, with 13 bases spanning the gap. The CDR3 nucleotides read TGTGCCAGCAGCCCCAGGGGAGCCCTGAACACTGAAGCTTTCTTT. It codes for CASSPRGALNTEAFF.

This clonotype was seen more than once but under ten times. The chain is built from TRBV7-6 and TRBJ1-1, with TRBD1 identical over 11 bases. The CDR3 length is 16 residues. In germline, CDR1 is SGHVS, CDR2 FNYEAQ. Trimming removed 4 bases from V and 2 bases from J; junction bases left unmatched: 6. CDR3 amino acids: CASSYGQGAHNTEAFF. The CDR3 region has the DNA TGTGCCAGCAGCTACGGACAGGGGGCCCATAACACTGAAGCTTTCTTT.

The genes are TRBV15 and TRBJ1-1; unclear D gene. The germline CDR1 and CDR2 sequences are LNHNV and YYDKDF (reference sequence). V was shortened by 1 base and J by 5 bases, with 8 bases between the two germline ends. The CDR3 is made up of 13 amino acids. CDR3 DNA: TGTGCCACCAGCAGAGTGACGAGGACTGAAGCTTTCTTT. It specifies CATSRVTRTEAFF.

The chain is built from TRBV20-1 and TRBJ1-5; TRBD1 matches at 9 bases. Trimming took 5 bases from V and 4 from J; bases not matched to a gene: 6. The germline V gene encodes CDR1 DFQATT and CDR2 SNEGSKA (reference sequence). The CDR3 runs 14 residues. CDR3 region: CSAVTGGRNQPQHF. The CDR3 DNA is TGCAGTGCTGTCACAGGGGGCCGGAATCAGCCCCAGCATTTT.

This clonotype was counted ten times or more. The gene calls are TRBV12-3 or TRBV12-4 and TRBJ1-5; D is perhaps TRBD1 (5 bases). CDR3 length: 14 residues. The ends were cut back, 2 bases at V and 6 bases at J, with 11 bases in the middle. CDR3 coding DNA: TGTGCCAGCAGTTTACCAGGGATACTTCAGCCCCAGCATTTT. Its protein product is CASSLPGILQPQHF.

This clonotype was seen at least ten times. The gene calls are TRBV10-3 and TRBJ2-1; D remains ambiguous. Trimming cost V 0 bases and J 5 bases, with 11 bases left between them. The CDR3 has 15 amino acids. CDR1 and CDR2 from the germline V gene are ENHRY and SYGVKD. The CDR3 is CAISESTSGHNEQFF. CDR3 bases: TGTGCCATCAGTGAGTCGACAAGTGGCCACAATGAGCAGTTCTTC.

This clonotype was counted at least ten times. V is TRBV28 and J is TRBJ2-1; 12 nucleotides agree with TRBD1. The trim removed 2 bases at V and 8 bases at J, leaving 4 bases unmatched. Germline V CDR1 and CDR2: MDHEN, SYDVKM. The CDR3 totals 15 residues. The CDR3, as DNA: TGTGCCAGCAGTTTACCGGGACAGGGGGCACATGAGCAGTTCTTC. Encoded protein: CASSLPGQGAHEQFF.

This clonotype has a handful of counts. CDR3 sequence (DNA): TGTGCCAGCCAGAACCGGGACAGGGCTTTCACAGATACGCAGTATTTT. It is translated as CASQNRDRAFTDTQYF. The gene calls are TRBV27 and TRBJ2-3; 9 bases agree with TRBD1. V lost 8 bases, J lost 2 bases, and 11 bases stayed unmatched. Germline CDR1 is MNHEY and CDR2 is SMNVEV (reference sequence). CDR3 length: 16 amino acids.

The chain combines TRBV20-1 with TRBJ2-1; D ambiguous. Per germline, CDR1 DFQATT and CDR2 SNEGSKA (reference sequence). V lost 2 bases and J lost 2, with 13 bases in between. The CDR3 contains 15 residues. The CDR3 protein is CSARSGSETYNEQFF. DNA of the CDR3: TGCAGTGCTAGATCTGGTTCTGAGACCTACAATGAGCAGTTCTTC.

This clonotype was seen only a few times. This chain joins TRBV27 and TRBJ1-6; D ambiguous. Between the trimmed V and J ends, which lost 11 bases and 2 bases, there was a span of 7 bases. The CDR3 has 12 residues. The germline CDR1 and CDR2 sequences are MNHEY and SMNVEV (reference sequence). The CDR3, as DNA: TGTGCCTCCCGGACCTATAATTCACCCCTCCACTTT. Its protein product is CASRTYNSPLHF.

The rearrangement uses TRBV20-1 and TRBJ1-5, with 11 bases matching TRBD1. CDR1 is DFQATT and CDR2 is SNEGSKA in the germline V gene (reference sequence). The V segment lost 3 bases and the J segment 5 bases; nucleotides outside the gene matches: 6. This CDR3 contains 15 residues. The CDR3 nucleotides are TGCAGTGCTAGTGGTCGGACAGGGGGCGATCAGCCCCAGCATTTT. Its translation: CSASGRTGGDQPQHF.

As for this clonotype: A single base separates this from a much larger clone, so it may be a read error. The chain recombines TRBV29-1 with TRBJ2-7, with TRBD1 matching over 9 bases. The CDR3 loop spans 13 amino acids. The germline V gene encodes CDR1 SQVTM and CDR2 ANQGSEA. The DNA of the CDR3 is TGCACCGTCCGGGGGACAGGGTACAATGAGCAGTACTTC. Translated: CTVRGTGYNEQYF.

This chain uses TRBV12-3 or TRBV12-4 with TRBJ1-4, with 7 bases that match TRBD1. The CDR3 extends over 15 amino acids. The trim removed 1 base at V and 10 bases at J, leaving 9 bases unmatched. For the CDR3, the DNA is TGTGCCAGCAGTTTAGGACAGGGTTCTAGTGGAAAACTGTTTTTT. Protein: CASSLGQGSSGKLFF.

This clonotype was counted only a few times. The V call is TRBV28, the J call TRBJ2-1; 7 nucleotides line up with TRBD1. The CDR3 is 15 amino acids. Germline lookup yields CDR1 MDHEN and CDR2 SYDVKM. V shed 1 base and J 6 bases; nucleotides not matched to a gene: 6. This CDR3 reads CASSLYRQGTNEQFF. CDR3 nucleotides: TGTGCCAGCAGTTTATACAGACAGGGTACCAATGAGCAGTTCTTC.

The chain joins TRBV6-6 to TRBJ1-3; 7 bases fit TRBD1. Trimming cost V 1 base and J 3 bases; bases outside gene matches: 3. The CDR3 has 15 amino acids. CDR1 and CDR2 (germline): MNHNY, SVGAGI (reference sequence). This chain's CDR3 is CASSYYGQVGNTIYF. The CDR3 DNA is TGTGCCAGCAGTTACTACGGACAGGTTGGAAACACCATATATTTT.

This clonotype has at least ten counts. The V and J genes are TRBV28 and TRBJ2-7; 8 bases are shared with TRBD2. The CDR3 length is 14 residues. The V gene's germline CDR1 is MDHEN and CDR2 SYDVKM. V was pared by 2 bases and J by 2 bases, with 2 bases of the junction left unmatched. The CDR3 bases are TGTGCCAGCAGTTTACCGGGAGGGCCCTACGAGCAGTACTTC. This encodes CASSLPGGPYEQYF. The full variable domain, rest sourced from reference TRBV28 and TRBJ2-7, is DVKVTQSSRYLVKRTGEKVFLECVQDMDHENMFWYRQDPGLGLRLIYFSYDVKMKEKGDIPEGYSVSREKKERFSLILESASTNQTSMYLCASSLPGGPYEQYFGPGTRLTVT.

This chain links TRBV2 with TRBJ1-2; D unclear. V lost 7 bases and J lost 1, with 13 bases in between. Germline CDR1 and CDR2: SNHLY and FYNNEI. The CDR3 length is 14 residues. CDR3 residues: CASNGPILNYGYTF. CDR3 DNA: TGTGCCAGCAATGGACCCATTCTTAACTATGGCTACACCTTC.

This clonotype was seen a few times. In nucleotides, the CDR3 is TGCGCCAGCAGCCAAAATAGGGTGGTCCAGCCCCAGCATTTT. Its protein is CASSQNRVVQPQHF. This chain uses TRBV4-1 with TRBJ1-5; D remains ambiguous. Trimming pared 2 bases from V and 7 bases from J, leaving 12 bases between. Germline loops: CDR1 MGHRA, CDR2 YSYEKL. The CDR3 loop spans 14 amino acids.

The chain recombines TRBV13 with TRBJ2-2; D may match TRBD1 or TRBD2 (6 bases each). The length of the CDR3 is 16 residues. The ends were cut back, 4 bases at V and 4 bases at J, with 16 bases in the middle. Germline V gene data show CDR1 as PRHDT and CDR2 as FYEKMQ (reference sequence). The CDR3, as DNA: TGTGCCAGCAGCTCGCTATCGGGGGCTACCACCGGGGAGCTGTTTTTT. Its translation: CASSSLSGATTGELFF. Drawing the rest from reference TRBV13 and TRBJ2-2, the complete variable domain is AAGVIQSPRHLIKEKRETATLKCYPIPRHDTVYWYQQGPGQDPQFLISFYEKMQSDKGSIPDRFSAQQFSDYHSELNMSSLELGDSALYFCASSSLSGATTGELFFGEGSRLTVL.

A few counts support this clonotype. The chain has TRBV20-1 and TRBJ2-1; a possible D gene is TRBD2 (5 bases). Deletions cut 5 bases from V and 3 bases from J, with 17 bases between. The CDR3 has 15 residues. Germline CDR1 DFQATT, CDR2 SNEGSKA (reference sequence). As DNA, the CDR3 is TGCAGTGCTCCTCAGACGGGATACAACTACAATGAGCAGTTCTTC. Its protein is CSAPQTGYNYNEQFF.

Written as DNA, the CDR3 is TGTGCCAGCAGCCTCAAGTCTGGGGGCACCGGGGAGCTGTTTTTT. Protein sequence: CASSLKSGGTGELFF. This chain uses TRBV7-9 with TRBJ2-2, with D possibly being TRBD1 or TRBD2 (5 bases each). The CDR3 runs 15 residues. The ends were cut back, 5 bases at V and 4 bases at J, with 14 bases in the middle. CDR1 is SEHNR and CDR2 is FQNEAQ in the germline V gene (reference sequence).

This clonotype has only a few counts. The chain employs TRBV20-1 and TRBJ1-2; D is ambiguous. This CDR3 has 15 residues. From germline, CDR1 is DFQATT and CDR2 SNEGSKA (reference sequence). Trimming shortened V by 3 bases and J by 3 bases, and 17 bases separated the two germline ends. The CDR3 sequence is CSASREGRLDYGYTF. The CDR3 nucleotides are TGCAGTGCTAGCCGGGAAGGAAGGTTGGACTATGGCTACACCTTC.

The genes are TRBV7-8 and TRBJ1-5, with 8 nucleotides matching TRBD1. The V and J ends lost 7 bases and 7 bases, in that order; junction bases with no gene match: 12. Per germline, CDR1 SGHVS and CDR2 FQNEAQ. The CDR3 is 15 residues long. In DNA form, the CDR3 reads TGTGCCAGCACCCTCAGGGGGCAGGGAGACCAGCCCCAGCATTTT. It yields the protein CASTLRGQGDQPQHF.

This clonotype was seen only a few times. V gene TRBV19 combines with J gene TRBJ1-1; 8 bases line up with TRBD1. The ends lost 5 bases at V and 5 bases at J; junction bases unmatched: 10. Per germline, CDR1 LNHDA and CDR2 SQIVND (reference sequence). This CDR3 has 15 amino acids. The CDR3 reads CASSPKQGEGTEAFF. Here the CDR3 DNA reads TGTGCCAGTAGTCCGAAACAGGGGGAAGGAACTGAAGCTTTCTTT.

This clonotype was counted ten times or more. This chain connects TRBV2 to TRBJ2-7; 7 nucleotides agree with TRBD2. The germline V gene encodes CDR1 SNHLY and CDR2 FYNNEI. V was clipped by 2 bases and J by 0 bases; unmatched bases: 1. This CDR3 region has 14 residues. CDR3 protein: CASSESGTSYEQYF. The CDR3 DNA follows: TGTGCCAGCAGTGAAAGCGGGACCTCCTACGAGCAGTACTTC.

V is TRBV12-3 or TRBV12-4 and J is TRBJ1-1; D is uncertain. Trimming left V 3 bases short and J 8 bases short, with 13 bases between. The CDR3 contains 13 residues. CDR3 DNA sequence: TGTGCCAGCAGTTTCGGATTAAGGAGAGAAGCTTTCTTT. The encoded protein is CASSFGLRREAFF.

This clonotype was detected many times. V and J are TRBV15 and TRBJ2-1; D not resolved. Trimming removed 2 bases from V and 8 bases from J, with 13 bases in between. This CDR3 has 14 residues. The V gene's germline CDR1 is LNHNV and CDR2 YYDKDF (reference sequence). Written as DNA, the CDR3 is TGTGCCACCAGCAGATTCCGGGCTCAGGATGAGCAGTTCTTC. As protein: CATSRFRAQDEQFF.